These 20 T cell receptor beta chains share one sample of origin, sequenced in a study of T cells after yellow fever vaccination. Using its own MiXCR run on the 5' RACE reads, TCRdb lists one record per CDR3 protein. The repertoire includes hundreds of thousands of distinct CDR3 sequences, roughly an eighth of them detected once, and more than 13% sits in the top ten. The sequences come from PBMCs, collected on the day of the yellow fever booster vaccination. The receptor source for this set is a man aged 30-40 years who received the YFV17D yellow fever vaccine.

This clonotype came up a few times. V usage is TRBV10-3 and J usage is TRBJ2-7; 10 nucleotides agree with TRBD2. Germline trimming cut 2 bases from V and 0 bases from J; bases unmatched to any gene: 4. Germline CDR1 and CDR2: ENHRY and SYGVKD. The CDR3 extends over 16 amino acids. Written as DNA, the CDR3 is TGTGCCATCAGTGAGCTGTCTAGCGGGGGCTCCTACGAGCAGTACTTC. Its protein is CAISELSSGGSYEQYF.

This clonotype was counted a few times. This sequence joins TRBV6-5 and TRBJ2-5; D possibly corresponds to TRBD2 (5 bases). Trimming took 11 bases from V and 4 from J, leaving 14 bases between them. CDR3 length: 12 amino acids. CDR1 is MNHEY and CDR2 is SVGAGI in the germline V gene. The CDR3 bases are TGTGCCTGTGGACGGCGGGTAGAGACCCAGTACTTC. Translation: CACGRRVETQYF.

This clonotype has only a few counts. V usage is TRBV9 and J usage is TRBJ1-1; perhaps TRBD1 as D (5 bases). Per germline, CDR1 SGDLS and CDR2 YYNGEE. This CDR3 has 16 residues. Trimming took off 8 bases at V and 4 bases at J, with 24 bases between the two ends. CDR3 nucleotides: TGTGCCAGTAGAGCGGGGGTAGGGCGGGGGGGCACTGAAGCTTTCTTT. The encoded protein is CASRAGVGRGGTEAFF.

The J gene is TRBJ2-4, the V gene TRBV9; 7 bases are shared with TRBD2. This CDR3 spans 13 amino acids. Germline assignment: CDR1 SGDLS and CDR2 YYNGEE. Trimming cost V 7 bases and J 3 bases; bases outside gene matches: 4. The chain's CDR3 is CASSRGDKNIQYF. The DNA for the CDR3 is TGTGCCAGCTCACGGGGGGACAAAAACATTCAGTACTTC. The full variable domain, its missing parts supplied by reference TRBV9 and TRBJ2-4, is DSGVTQTPKHLITATGQRVTLRCSPRSGDLSVYWYQQSLDQGLQFLIQYYNGEERAKGNILERFSAQQFPDLHSELNLSSLELGDSALYFCASSRGDKNIQYFGAGTRLSVL.

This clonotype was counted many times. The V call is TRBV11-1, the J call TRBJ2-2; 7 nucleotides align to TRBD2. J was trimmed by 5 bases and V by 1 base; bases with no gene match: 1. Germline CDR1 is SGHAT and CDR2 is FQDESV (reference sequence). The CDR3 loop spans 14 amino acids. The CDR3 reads CASSLGRETGELFF. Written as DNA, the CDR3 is TGTGCCAGCAGCTTAGGGCGGGAGACCGGGGAGCTGTTTTTT.

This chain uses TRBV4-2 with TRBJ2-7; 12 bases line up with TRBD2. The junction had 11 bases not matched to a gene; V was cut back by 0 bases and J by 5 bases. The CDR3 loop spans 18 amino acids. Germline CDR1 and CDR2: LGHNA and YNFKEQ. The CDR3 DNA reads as TGTGCCAGCAGCCAAGAGATGGCGACTAGCGGGAGTTTCCACGAGCAGTACTTC. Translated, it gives CASSQEMATSGSFHEQYF.

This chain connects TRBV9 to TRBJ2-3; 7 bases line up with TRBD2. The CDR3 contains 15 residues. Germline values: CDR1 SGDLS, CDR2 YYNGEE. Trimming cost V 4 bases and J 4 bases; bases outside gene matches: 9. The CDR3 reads CASSTPSGGADTQYF. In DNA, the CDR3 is TGTGCCAGCAGCACCCCGTCGGGAGGCGCAGATACGCAGTATTTT.

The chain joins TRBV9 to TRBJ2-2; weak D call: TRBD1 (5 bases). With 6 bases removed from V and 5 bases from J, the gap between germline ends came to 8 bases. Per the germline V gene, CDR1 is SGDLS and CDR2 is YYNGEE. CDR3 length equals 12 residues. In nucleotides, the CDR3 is TGTGCCAGCAACACAGGAACCGGGGAGCTGTTTTTT. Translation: CASNTGTGELFF. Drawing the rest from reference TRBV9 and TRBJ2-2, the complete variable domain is DSGVTQTPKHLITATGQRVTLRCSPRSGDLSVYWYQQSLDQGLQFLIQYYNGEERAKGNILERFSAQQFPDLHSELNLSSLELGDSALYFCASNTGTGELFFGEGSRLTVL.

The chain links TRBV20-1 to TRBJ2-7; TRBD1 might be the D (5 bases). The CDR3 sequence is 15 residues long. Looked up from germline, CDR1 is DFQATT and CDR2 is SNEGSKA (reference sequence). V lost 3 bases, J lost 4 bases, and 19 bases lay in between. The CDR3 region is CSARRISGSLYEQYF. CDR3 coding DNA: TGCAGTGCTAGGCGGATCTCAGGGTCTCTGTACGAGCAGTACTTC.

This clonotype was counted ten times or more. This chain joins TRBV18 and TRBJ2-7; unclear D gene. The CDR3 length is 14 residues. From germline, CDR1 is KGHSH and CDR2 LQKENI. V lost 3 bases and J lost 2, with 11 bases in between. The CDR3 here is CASSPQAAAYEQYF. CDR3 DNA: TGTGCCAGCTCACCTCAGGCGGCCGCCTACGAGCAGTACTTC.

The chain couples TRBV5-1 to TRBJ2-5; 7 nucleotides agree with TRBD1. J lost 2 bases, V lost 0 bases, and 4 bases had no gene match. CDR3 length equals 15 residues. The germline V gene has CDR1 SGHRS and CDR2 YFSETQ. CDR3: CASSLDGQVQETQYF. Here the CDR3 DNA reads TGCGCCAGCAGCTTGGACGGACAGGTTCAAGAGACCCAGTACTTC.

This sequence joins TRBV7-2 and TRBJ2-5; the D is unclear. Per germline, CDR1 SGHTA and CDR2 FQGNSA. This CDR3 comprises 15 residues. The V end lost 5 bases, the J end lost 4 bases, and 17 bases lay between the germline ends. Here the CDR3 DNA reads TGTGCCAGCAGCCCACGACCATCTTGGGGAGAGACCCAGTACTTC. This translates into CASSPRPSWGETQYF.

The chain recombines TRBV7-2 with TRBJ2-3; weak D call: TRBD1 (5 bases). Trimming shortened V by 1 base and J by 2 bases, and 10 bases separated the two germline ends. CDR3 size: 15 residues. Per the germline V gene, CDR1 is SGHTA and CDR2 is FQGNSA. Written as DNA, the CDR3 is TGTGCCAGCAGCTTAGGTTTAGGGGACACAGATACGCAGTATTTT. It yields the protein CASSLGLGDTDTQYF.

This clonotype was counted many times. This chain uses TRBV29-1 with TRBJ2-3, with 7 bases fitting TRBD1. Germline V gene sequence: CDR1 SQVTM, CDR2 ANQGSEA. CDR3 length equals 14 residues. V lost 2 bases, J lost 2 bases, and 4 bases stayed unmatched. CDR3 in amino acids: CSVESRGNTDTQYF. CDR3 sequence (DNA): TGCAGCGTTGAAAGCAGGGGGAACACAGATACGCAGTATTTT.

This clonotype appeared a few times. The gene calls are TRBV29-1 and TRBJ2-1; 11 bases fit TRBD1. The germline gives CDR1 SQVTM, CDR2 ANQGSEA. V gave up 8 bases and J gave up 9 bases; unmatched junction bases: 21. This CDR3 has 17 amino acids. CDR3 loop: CSTWTGGLSTFSTEQFF. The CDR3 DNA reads TGCAGCACCTGGACAGGGGGCTTATCAACCTTCAGCACTGAGCAGTTCTTC.

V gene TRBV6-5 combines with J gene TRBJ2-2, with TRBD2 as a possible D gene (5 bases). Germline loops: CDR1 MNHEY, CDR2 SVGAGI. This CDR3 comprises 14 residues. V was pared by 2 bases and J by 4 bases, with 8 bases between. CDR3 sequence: CASSYGGSTGELFF. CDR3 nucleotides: TGTGCCAGCAGTTACGGTGGGAGCACCGGGGAGCTGTTTTTT.

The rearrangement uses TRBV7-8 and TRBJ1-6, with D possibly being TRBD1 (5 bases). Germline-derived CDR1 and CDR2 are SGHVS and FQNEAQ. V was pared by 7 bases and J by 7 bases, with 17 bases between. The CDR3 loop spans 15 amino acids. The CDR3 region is CASTPSGTPNSPLHF. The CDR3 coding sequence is TGTGCCAGCACGCCGAGCGGGACCCCAAATTCACCCCTCCACTTT.

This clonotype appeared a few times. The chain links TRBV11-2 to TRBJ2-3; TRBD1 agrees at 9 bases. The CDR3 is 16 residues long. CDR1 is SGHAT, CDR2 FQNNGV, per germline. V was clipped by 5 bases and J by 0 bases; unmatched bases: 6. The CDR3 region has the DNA TGTGCCAGCAGCACCGGGACAGGGACTAGCACAGATACGCAGTATTTT. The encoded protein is CASSTGTGTSTDTQYF.

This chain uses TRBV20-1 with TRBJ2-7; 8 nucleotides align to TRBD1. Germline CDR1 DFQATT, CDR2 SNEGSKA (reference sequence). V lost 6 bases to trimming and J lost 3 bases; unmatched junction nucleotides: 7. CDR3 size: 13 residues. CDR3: CSAQTGANYEQYF. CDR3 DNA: TGCAGTGCCCAGACAGGGGCGAACTACGAGCAGTACTTC.

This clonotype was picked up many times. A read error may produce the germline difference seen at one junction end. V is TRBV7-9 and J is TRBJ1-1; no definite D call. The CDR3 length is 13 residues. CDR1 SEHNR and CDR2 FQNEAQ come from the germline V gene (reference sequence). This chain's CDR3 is CASSLVRGAEVFF. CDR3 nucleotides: TGTGCCAGCAGCTTAGTCCGAGGCGCTGAAGTTTTCTTT. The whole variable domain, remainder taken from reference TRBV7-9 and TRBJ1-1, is DTGVSQNPRHKITKRGQNVTFRCDPISEHNRLYWYRQTLGQGPEFLTYFQNEAQLEKSRLLSDRFSAERPKGSFSTLEIQRTEQGDSAMYLCASSLVRGAEVFFGQGTRLTVV.